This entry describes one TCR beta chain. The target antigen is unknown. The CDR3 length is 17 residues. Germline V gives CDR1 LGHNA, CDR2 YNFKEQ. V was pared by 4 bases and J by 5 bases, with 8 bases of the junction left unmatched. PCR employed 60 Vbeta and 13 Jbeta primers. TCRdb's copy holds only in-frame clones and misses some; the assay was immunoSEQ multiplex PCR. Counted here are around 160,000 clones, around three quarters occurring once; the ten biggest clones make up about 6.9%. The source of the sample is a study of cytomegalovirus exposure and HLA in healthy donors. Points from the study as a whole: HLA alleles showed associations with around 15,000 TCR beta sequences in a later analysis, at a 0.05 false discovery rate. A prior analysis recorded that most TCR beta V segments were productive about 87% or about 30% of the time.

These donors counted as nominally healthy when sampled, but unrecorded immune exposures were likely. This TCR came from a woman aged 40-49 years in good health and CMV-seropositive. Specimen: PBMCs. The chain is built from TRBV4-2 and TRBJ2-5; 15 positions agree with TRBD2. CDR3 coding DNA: TGTGCCAGCAGCCTTGCAGACGGGACTAGCGGGGGGGAGACCCAGTACTTC. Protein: CASSLADGTSGGETQYF.